This T cell receptor beta chain was observed in a study of shared clonotypes between healthy human individuals. Turning to the study itself: Serving as donors were two women and a few men, whose ages spanned 18 to 49.

This table comes from immunoSEQ multiplex PCR, and its TCRdb copy is limited to in-frame clones, with some not included. The table has about 1,900,000 clones, 85% to 95% seen once. CD45RO-negative, CCR7-selected cells formed the naive CD8 fraction, which excluded terminally differentiated effector memory CD45RA+ cells. Donors were healthy HIV-negative adults without recent acute infections or vaccinations. Germline lookup yields CDR1 GTSNPN and CDR2 SVGIG (reference sequence). The CDR3 has 15 amino acids. The V segment lost 5 bases and the J segment 0 bases; nucleotides outside the gene matches: 3. The sequenced material came from naive CD8+ T cells sorted from blood. This sequence was found in a man aged 18 to 29 in good health. J is TRBJ2-3 and V is TRBV30, with 12 bases matching TRBD2. This chain's CDR3 is CAWGTSGRSTDTQYF. CDR3 DNA sequence: TGTGCCTGGGGTACTAGCGGGAGGAGCACAGATACGCAGTATTTT.